A selection of T cell receptor beta chains follows, all from one sample in a study of blood T cell repertoires in COVID-19. This table comes from immunoSEQ multiplex PCR, and its TCRdb copy is limited to in-frame clones, with some not included. Of 40,000 to 45,000 clones listed, approximately 91% are singletons. What was sequenced was peripheral blood. These receptors were obtained from a man aged 45 to 65 with active COVID-19. Both conserved end residues are part of each CDR3. The D gene is left open where the match is weak. Clone size is shown for a subset of rows, as once, few, many or a class of expanded clone.

>TRBJ1-1|TRBV28|-|-
CAGFGRGNTEAFF
TGTGCCGGGTTCGGGAGGGGGAACACTGAAGCTTTCTTT
>TRBJ2-7|TRBV7-9|-|TRBD1
CASSGQGASSYEQYF
TGTGCCAGCAGCGGACAGGGGGCGAGCTCCTACGAGCAGTACTTC
>TRBJ2-7|TRBV13|-|TRBD2
CASSPYAPSGSYEQYF
TGTGCCAGCAGCCCTTACGCCCCTAGCGGGTCTTACGAGCAGTACTTC
>TRBJ1-3|TRBV28|-|-
CASSGLVISGNTIYF
TGTGCCAGCAGCGGGTTGGTTATCTCTGGAAACACCATATATTTT
>TRBJ1-2|TRBV12-3/TRBV12-4|-|-
CASSSGFNYGYTF
TGTGCCAGCAGTTCGGGATTCAACTATGGCTACACCTTC
>TRBJ1-1|TRBV7-9|-|-
CASRKTKLTGTNTEAFF
TGTGCCAGCAGGAAAACCAAACTAACAGGGACGAACACTGAAGCTTTCTTT
>TRBJ2-5|TRBV19|-|-
CASNRVGETQYF
TGTGCCAGTAACAGGGTCGGAGAGACCCAGTACTTC
>TRBJ2-1|TRBV3-1/TRBV3-2|-|-
CASSQGGGEQFF
TGTGCCAGCAGCCAAGGTGGCGGTGAGCAGTTCTTC
>TRBJ1-1|TRBV28|-|-
CTLTRPNTEAFF
TGTACCCTTACGCGGCCGAACACTGAAGCTTTCTTT
>TRBJ1-1|TRBV11-2|medium-sized|TRBD1
CASSQGVGTEAFF
TGTGCCAGCAGCCAGGGGGTGGGCACTGAAGCTTTCTTT
>TRBJ2-7|TRBV5-1|-|TRBD2
CASSSGRAGEDEQYF
TGCGCCAGCAGCTCGGGAAGGGCGGGAGAGGACGAGCAGTACTTC
>TRBJ2-7|TRBV6-5|-|TRBD2
CASRNLAGEYEQYF
TGTGCCAGCAGAAACCTAGCGGGAGAATACGAGCAGTACTTC
>TRBJ1-6|TRBV15|-|-
CATSRARQVQSPLHF
TGTGCCACCAGCAGAGCTCGACAGGTTCAATCACCCCTCCACTTT
>TRBJ2-1|TRBV6-2/TRBV6-3|-|TRBD2
CASSYPGLAGEGEQFF
TGTGCCAGCAGTTACCCGGGACTAGCGGGGGAGGGTGAGCAGTTCTTC
>TRBJ2-4|TRBV3-1/TRBV3-2|once|TRBD2
CASTKEAGVVKNIQYF
TGTGCCAGCACGAAGGAGGCGGGAGTGGTCAAAAACATTCAGTACTTC
>TRBJ2-1|TRBV7-9|once|-
CASSRRENEQFF
TGTGCCAGCAGCCGCAGGGAAAATGAGCAGTTCTTC
>TRBJ2-1|TRBV19|-|TRBD2
CASSIAPVLAGRGGSYNEQFF
TGTGCCAGTAGTATAGCTCCCGTGCTAGCGGGGAGAGGGGGCTCCTACAATGAGCAGTTCTTC
>TRBJ2-1|TRBV12-3/TRBV12-4|-|TRBD1
CASTDRGANEQFF
TGTGCCAGCACGGACAGGGGGGCTAATGAGCAGTTCTTC
>TRBJ2-7|TRBV7-2|-|-
CASSLESGQREQYF
TGTGCCAGCAGCTTAGAGAGTGGCCAGCGCGAGCAGTACTTC
>TRBJ2-1|TRBV10-3|-|-
CAIRGPGGNEQFF
TGTGCCATCAGAGGGCCCGGGGGAAATGAGCAGTTCTTC
>TRBJ2-5|TRBV12-5|-|-
CASARGQETQYF
TGTGCTAGTGCCAGGGGTCAAGAGACCCAGTACTTC
>TRBJ1-4|TRBV6-5|-|-
CASSLLPGAANEKLFF
TGTGCCAGCAGTTTATTGCCTGGGGCAGCTAATGAAAAACTGTTTTTT